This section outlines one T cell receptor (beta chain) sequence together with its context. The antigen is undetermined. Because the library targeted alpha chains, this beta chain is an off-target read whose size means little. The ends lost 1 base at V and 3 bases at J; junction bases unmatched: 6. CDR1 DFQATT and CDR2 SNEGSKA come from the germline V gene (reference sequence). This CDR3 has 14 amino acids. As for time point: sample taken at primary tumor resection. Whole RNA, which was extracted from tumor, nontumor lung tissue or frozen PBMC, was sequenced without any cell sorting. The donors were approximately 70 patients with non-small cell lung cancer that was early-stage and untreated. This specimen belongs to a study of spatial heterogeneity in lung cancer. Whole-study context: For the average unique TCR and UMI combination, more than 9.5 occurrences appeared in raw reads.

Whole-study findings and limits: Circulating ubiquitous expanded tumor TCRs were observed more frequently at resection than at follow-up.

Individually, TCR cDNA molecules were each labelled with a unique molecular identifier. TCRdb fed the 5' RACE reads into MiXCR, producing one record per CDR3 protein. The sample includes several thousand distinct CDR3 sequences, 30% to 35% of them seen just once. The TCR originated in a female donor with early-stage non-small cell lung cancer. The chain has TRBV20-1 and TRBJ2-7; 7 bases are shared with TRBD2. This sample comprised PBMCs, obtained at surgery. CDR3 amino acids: CSARAGGNRYEQYF. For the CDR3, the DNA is TGCAGTGCTAGAGCGGGGGGAAACCGCTACGAGCAGTACTTC.